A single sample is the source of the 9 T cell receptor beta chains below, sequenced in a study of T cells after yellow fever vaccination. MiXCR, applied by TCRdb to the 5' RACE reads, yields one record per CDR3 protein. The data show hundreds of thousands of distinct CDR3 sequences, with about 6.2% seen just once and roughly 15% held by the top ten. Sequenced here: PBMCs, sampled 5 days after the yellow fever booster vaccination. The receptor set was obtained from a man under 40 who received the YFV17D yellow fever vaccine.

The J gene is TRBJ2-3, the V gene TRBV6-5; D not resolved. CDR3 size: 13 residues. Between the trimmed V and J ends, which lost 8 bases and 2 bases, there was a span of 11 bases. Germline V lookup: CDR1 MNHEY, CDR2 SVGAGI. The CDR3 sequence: CASVSSLTDTQYF. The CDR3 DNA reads TGTGCCAGCGTTAGCTCTCTCACAGATACGCAGTATTTT.

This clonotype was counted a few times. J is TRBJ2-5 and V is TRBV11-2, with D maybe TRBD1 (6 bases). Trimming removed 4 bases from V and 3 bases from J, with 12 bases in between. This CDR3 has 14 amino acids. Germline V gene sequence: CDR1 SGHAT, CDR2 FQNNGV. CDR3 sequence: CASSSPYREETQYF. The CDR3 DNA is TGTGCCAGCAGCTCCCCCTACAGGGAAGAGACCCAGTACTTC. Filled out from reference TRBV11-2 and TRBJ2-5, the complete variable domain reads EAGVAQSPRYKIIEKRQSVAFWCNPISGHATLYWYQQILGQGPKLLIQFQNNGVVDDSQLPKDRFSAERLKGVDSTLKIQPAKLEDSAVYLCASSSPYREETQYFGPGTRLLVL.

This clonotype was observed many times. CDR3 coding DNA: TGTGCCAGCGCATGGGACATCAGTTACGAGCAGTACTTC. Translating gives CASAWDISYEQYF. The J gene is TRBJ2-7, the V gene TRBV12-3 or TRBV12-4, with D perhaps matching TRBD1 (6 bases). Trimming took 8 bases from V and 4 from J, leaving 15 bases between them. This CDR3 is built from 13 residues.

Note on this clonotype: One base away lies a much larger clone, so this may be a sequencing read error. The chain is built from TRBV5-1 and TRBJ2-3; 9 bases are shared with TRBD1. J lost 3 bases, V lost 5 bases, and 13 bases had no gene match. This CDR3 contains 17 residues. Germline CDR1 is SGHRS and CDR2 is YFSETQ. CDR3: CASRLATGGSSTDTQYF. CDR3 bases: TGCGCCAGCAGGCTTGCGACAGGGGGTTCATCGACAGATACGCAGTATTTT.

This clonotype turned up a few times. The CDR3, as DNA: TGTGCCAGCCGTAGCGGGAGAGCAGAGACCCAGTACTTC. It translates to CASRSGRAETQYF. This rearrangement joins TRBV6-1 to TRBJ2-5, with 9 bases lining up with TRBD2. The CDR3 totals 13 residues. Unmatched junction bases numbered 5, after V lost 8 bases and J lost 4 bases. The V gene's germline CDR1 is MNHNS and CDR2 SASEGT.

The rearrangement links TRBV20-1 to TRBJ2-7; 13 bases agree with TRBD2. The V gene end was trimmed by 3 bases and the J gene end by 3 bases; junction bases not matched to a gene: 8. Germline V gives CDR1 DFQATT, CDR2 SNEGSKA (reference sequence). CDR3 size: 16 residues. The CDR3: CSARGTSGTFRYEQYF. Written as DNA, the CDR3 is TGCAGTGCTAGGGGGACTAGCGGGACCTTTCGCTACGAGCAGTACTTC.

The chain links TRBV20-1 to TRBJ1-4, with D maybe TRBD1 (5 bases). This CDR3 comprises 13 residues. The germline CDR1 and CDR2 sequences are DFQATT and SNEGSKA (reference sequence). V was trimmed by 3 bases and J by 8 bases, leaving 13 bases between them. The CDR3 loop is CSASTGGTEKLFF. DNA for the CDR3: TGCAGTGCTAGTACCGGCGGGACCGAAAAACTGTTTTTT.

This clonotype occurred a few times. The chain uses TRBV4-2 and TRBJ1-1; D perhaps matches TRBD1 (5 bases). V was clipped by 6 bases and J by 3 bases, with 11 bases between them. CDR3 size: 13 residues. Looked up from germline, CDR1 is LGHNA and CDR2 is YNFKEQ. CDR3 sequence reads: CASRQEGHTEAFF. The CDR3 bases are TGTGCCAGCAGACAGGAGGGGCACACTGAAGCTTTCTTT.

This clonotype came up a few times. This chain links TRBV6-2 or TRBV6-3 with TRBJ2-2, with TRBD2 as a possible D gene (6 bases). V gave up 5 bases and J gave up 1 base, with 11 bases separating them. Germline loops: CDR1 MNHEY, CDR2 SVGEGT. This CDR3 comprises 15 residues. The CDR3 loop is CASSPGSMNTGELFF. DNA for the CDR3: TGTGCCAGCAGTCCCGGGAGCATGAACACCGGGGAGCTGTTTTTT.